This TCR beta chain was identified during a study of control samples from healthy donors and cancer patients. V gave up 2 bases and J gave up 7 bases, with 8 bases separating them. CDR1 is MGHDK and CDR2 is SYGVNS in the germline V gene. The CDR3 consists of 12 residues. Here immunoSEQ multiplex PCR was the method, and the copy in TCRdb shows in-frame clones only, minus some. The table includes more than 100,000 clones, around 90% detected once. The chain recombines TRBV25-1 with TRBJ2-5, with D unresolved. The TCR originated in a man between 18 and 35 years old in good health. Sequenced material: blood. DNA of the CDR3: TGTGCCAGCAGTGAACATAGTGGGACCCAGTACTTC. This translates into CASSEHSGTQYF. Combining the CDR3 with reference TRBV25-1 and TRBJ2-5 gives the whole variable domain EADIYQTPRYLVIGTGKKITLECSQTMGHDKMYWYQQDPGMELHLIHYSYGVNSTEKGDLSSESTVSRIRTEHFPLTLESARPSHTSQYLCASSEHSGTQYFGPGTRLLVL.